This is a list of T cell receptor beta chains from one sample in a study of cytomegalovirus exposure and HLA in healthy donors. Assay: immunoSEQ multiplex PCR; the TCRdb copy retains only in-frame clones and omits some. The table records about 73,000 clones, 90% to 95% of them present only once. Sequencing was carried out using PBMCs. The receptor set was obtained from a man in his late teens or twenties in good health and CMV-seronegative. CDR3s include the opening cysteine and the closing phenylalanine or tryptophan. A D gene is named only where the DNA matches it firmly. Clone sizes are given selectively: once, few, many, or a class where the clone is expanded.

>NA|TRBD1|TRBJ1-1|TRBV30
TGTGCCTGGTACAACAAGGGGGCGGGCACTGAAGCTTTCTTT
CAWYNKGAGTEAFF
>NA|NA|TRBJ2-1|TRBV15
TGTGCCACCAAACAGGGTTCAAGCTCCTACAATGAGCAGTTCTTC
CATKQGSSSYNEQFF
>NA|TRBD1|TRBJ1-5|TRBV29-1
TGCAGCGTTGAGGACAGGGATAGCAATCAGCCCCAGCATTTT
CSVEDRDSNQPQHF
>NA|NA|TRBJ1-1|TRBV29-1
TGCAGCGTTTCGACAGCGCGTTACACTGAAGCTTTCTTT
CSVSTARYTEAFF
>NA|TRBD2|TRBJ2-5|TRBV4-1
TGCGCCAGCAGCCAAGCGGGGGGGCAAGAGACCCAGTACTTC
CASSQAGGQETQYF
>NA|NA|TRBJ1-2|TRBV27
TGTGCCAGCAGTTTATCCCAAAACTATGGCTACACCTTC
CASSLSQNYGYTF
>NA|NA|TRBJ2-1|TRBV4-1
TGCGCCAGCAGCCAAGAAGAAACGGGGGTACTTTACAATGAGCAGTTCTTC
CASSQEETGVLYNEQFF
>NA|NA|TRBJ2-3|TRBV7-3
TGTGCCAGCAGCCGAACTAAAGCGGTCACAGATACGCAGTATTTT
CASSRTKAVTDTQYF
>NA|TRBD2|TRBJ2-7|TRBV7-9
TGTGCCAGCAGTGAGGGAGGGACCTACGAGCAGTACTTC
CASSEGGTYEQYF
>NA|NA|TRBJ1-1|TRBV5-1
TGCGCCAGCAGCCTTCAAGGACAGTTTATGAACACTGAAGCTTTCTTT
CASSLQGQFMNTEAFF
>NA|TRBD1|TRBJ1-1|TRBV28
TGTGCCAGCAGCCCGTACAGGGGAGAGAATGAAGCTTTCTTT
CASSPYRGENEAFF
>NA|NA|TRBJ1-2|TRBV19
TGTGCCAGTAGTCCCGGCCCCGGGGGGTACTATGGCTACACCTTC
CASSPGPGGYYGYTF
>NA|TRBD1|TRBJ2-7|TRBV5-1
TGCGCCAGCAGCTTATCAGGGGGAGCTCCCTACGAGCAGTACTTC
CASSLSGGAPYEQYF
>NA|NA|TRBJ1-1|TRBV7-2
TGTGCCAGCAGCTTAGTCACGACTGCGGGAACTATGAACACTGAAGCTTTCTTT
CASSLVTTAGTMNTEAFF
>NA|NA|TRBJ2-5|TRBV30
TGTGCCTGGAGATGGGGGGTTCAAGAGACCCAGTACTTC
CAWRWGVQETQYF
>NA|NA|TRBJ1-1|TRBV25-1
TGTGCCAGCAGTGAACCTCGAGGGACTGCAAAGGGCAAAGCTTTCTTT
CASSEPRGTAKGKAFF
>NA|NA|TRBJ1-5|TRBV5-6
TGTGCCAGCAGCTTGGCAGGGTTTGTAGGCAATCAGCCCCAGCATTTT
CASSLAGFVGNQPQHF
>NA|NA|TRBJ2-2|TRBV7-9
TGTGCCAGGAGGATGGATAACACCGGGGAGCTGTTTTTT
CARRMDNTGELFF
>NA|NA|TRBJ2-2|TRBV25-1
TGTGCCAGCAGTGAATTTGGGCTCAGGGTCAACACCGGGGAGCTGTTTTTT
CASSEFGLRVNTGELFF
>NA|TRBD1|TRBJ2-1|TRBV5-1
TGCGCCAGCAGCTTCGGAGGGACAGGGGATTACTACAATGAGCAGTTCTTC
CASSFGGTGDYYNEQFF
>NA|NA|TRBJ1-1|TRBV2
TGTGCCAGCAGTGAACTATCGGGGGGAGCCACTGAAGCTTTCTTT
CASSELSGGATEAFF
>NA|TRBD2|TRBJ2-5|TRBV6-5
TGTGCCAGCAGTTACAAGCGGGGGGGCACAGAGACCCAGTACTTC
CASSYKRGGTETQYF
>NA|NA|TRBJ2-7|TRBV7-2
TGTGCCAGCAGCTTAGGTTCACCGCCGGGAACCTACGAGCAGTACTTC
CASSLGSPPGTYEQYF
>NA|NA|TRBJ2-1|TRBV5-1
TGCGCCAGCAGCTACCCGAGCGATGAGCAGTTCTTC
CASSYPSDEQFF
>NA|NA|TRBJ1-3|TRBV2
TGTGCCAGCACCACCCGAAATCTTGCGAACACCATATATTTT
CASTTRNLANTIYF
>NA|NA|TRBJ2-7|TRBV11-2
TGTGCCAGCAGCTTAGATCGGGGACAACGGACAGCATTTACCTACGAGCAGTACTTC
CASSLDRGQRTAFTYEQYF
>NA|NA|TRBJ2-7|TRBV5-6
TGTGCCAGCAGCACATCCTACGAGCAGTACTTC
CASSTSYEQYF
>NA|TRBD1|TRBJ1-2|TRBV5-6
TGTGCCAGCAGCTTGGATTCGACAGGGGACTATGGCTACACCTTC
CASSLDSTGDYGYTF
>NA|NA|TRBJ1-5|TRBV6-1
TGTGCCAGCAGTGCTGCCACGCGGGGGCAGGGGTCCCTCACGAATCAGCCCCAGCATTTT
CASSAATRGQGSLTNQPQHF
>NA|NA|TRBJ1-4|TRBV10-3
TGTGCCATCAGTGAGGTCGGGGGGTTCGAAAAACTGTTTTTT
CAISEVGGFEKLFF
>NA|TRBD1|TRBJ2-5|TRBV2
TGTGCCAGCAGGAAGTCAGGGGGCGCGGAGACCCAGTACTTC
CASRKSGGAETQYF
>NA|NA|TRBJ1-1|TRBV19
TGTGCCAGCCAAAACGAGCGGGGGACGGAAGCTTTCTTT
CASQNERGTEAFF
>NA|NA|TRBJ2-7|TRBV29-1
TGCAGCGTTGAAAGCGGATACGAGCAGTACTTC
CSVESGYEQYF
>once|NA|TRBJ2-6|TRBV19
TGTGCCAGTACCACATTGACAGTCAGTGGGGCCAACGTCCTGACTTTC
CASTTLTVSGANVLTF
>NA|NA|TRBJ2-7|TRBV5-1
TGCGCCAGCAGTCTTCAGTCCTCCTCCTACGAGCAGTACTTC
CASSLQSSSYEQYF
>NA|NA|TRBJ1-1|TRBV7-6
TGTGCCAGCAGCTTAGAAGCTTTCACTGAAGCTTTCTTT
CASSLEAFTEAFF
>NA|TRBD1|TRBJ1-2|TRBV9
TGTGCCAGCAGCGAGACAGGGCGGGGCTACACCTTC
CASSETGRGYTF
>NA|TRBD1|TRBJ1-2|TRBV10-1
TGCGCCAGCAGTGAAGGGGGACAGGAGCGAGGCTACACCTTC
CASSEGGQERGYTF
>NA|TRBD2|TRBJ2-3|TRBV4-3
TGCGCCAGCAGCCGAATGGGGAGCGGGGGACTAGATACGCAGTATTTT
CASSRMGSGGLDTQYF
>NA|TRBD2|TRBJ2-1|TRBV11-2
TGTGCCAGCAGCTTAGGCGGGGGGCCCACCAATGAGCAGTTCTTC
CASSLGGGPTNEQFF
>NA|NA|TRBJ2-6|TRBV7-9
TGTGCCAGCAGCTCACTCGGGAGAAGCTCTGGGGCCAACGTCCTGACTTTC
CASSSLGRSSGANVLTF
>NA|TRBD1|TRBJ2-5|TRBV29-1
TGCAGCGGGGGGAGACAGGGGGAGACCCAGTACTTC
CSGGRQGETQYF
>NA|TRBD1|TRBJ2-7|TRBV6-5
TGTGCCAGCAGTTACTGGGCAGGGGGCGAGCAGTACTTC
CASSYWAGGEQYF
>NA|NA|TRBJ2-3|TRBV14
TGTGCCAGCAGCCAAGATTCGTGGCGAGGAGATACGCAGTATTTT
CASSQDSWRGDTQYF
>NA|NA|TRBJ2-3|TRBV6-1
TGTGCCAGCGGAGTGGGGCAAGGAACGCAGTATTTT
CASGVGQGTQYF
>NA|TRBD2|TRBJ2-3|TRBV30
TGTGCCTGGAGTGTTATAGCGGGGGGGAACACAGATACGCAGTATTTT
CAWSVIAGGNTDTQYF